These T cell receptor beta chains were read from a single sample in a study of T cell changes during pregnancy in multiple sclerosis. Produced via immunoSEQ multiplex PCR; TCRdb's table is partial and in-frame only. This table holds tens of thousands of clones, about 90% found once. The specimen comprised PBMCs, sampled in the first trimester of pregnancy. These receptor sequences come from a female donor in good health, serving as a control in a pregnancy study. Some clones in this sample may be carry-over from other donors' samples. CDR3s leave out the opening cysteine and the closing phenylalanine or tryptophan. Fields, in order: V gene, J gene, D gene, CDR3 protein. The D gene is left open where the match is weak.

V gene: TRBV7-3
J gene: TRBJ1-2
D gene: .
CDR3 protein: ASSTRQGPNYGYT

V gene: TRBV4-1
J gene: TRBJ1-6
D gene: TRBD1
CDR3 protein: ASSQTQGDRSPLH

V gene: TRBV27
J gene: TRBJ2-3
D gene: TRBD1
CDR3 protein: ASSSLGQVSTDTQY

V gene: TRBV30
J gene: TRBJ1-2
D gene: .
CDR3 protein: AWSVLAGYNYGYT

V gene: TRBV7-9
J gene: TRBJ2-5
D gene: .
CDR3 protein: ASSPSRQVQETQY

V gene: TRBV6-1
J gene: TRBJ2-3
D gene: TRBD1
CDR3 protein: ASSQQGASTDTQY

V gene: TRBV5-6
J gene: TRBJ2-1
D gene: .
CDR3 protein: ASSLVGGHEQF

V gene: TRBV11-2
J gene: TRBJ2-7
D gene: .
CDR3 protein: ASSTLRDSSYEQY

V gene: TRBV5-6
J gene: TRBJ2-5
D gene: TRBD1
CDR3 protein: ASSAEGTGGETQY

V gene: TRBV7-2
J gene: TRBJ2-1
D gene: .
CDR3 protein: ASSFDISSYNEQF

V gene: TRBV19
J gene: TRBJ2-3
D gene: .
CDR3 protein: ASSPRGTDTQY

V gene: TRBV5-6
J gene: TRBJ1-1
D gene: TRBD1
CDR3 protein: ASSLTGTVNTEAF

V gene: TRBV28
J gene: TRBJ1-6
D gene: TRBD1
CDR3 protein: ASSSGQGAPGSPLH

V gene: TRBV10-2
J gene: TRBJ1-4
D gene: .
CDR3 protein: ASTGHLNEKLF

V gene: TRBV6-4
J gene: TRBJ2-1
D gene: TRBD2
CDR3 protein: ASSDITSGGNEQF

V gene: TRBV18
J gene: TRBJ2-6
D gene: .
CDR3 protein: ASSRAGYGANVLT

V gene: TRBV5-6
J gene: TRBJ2-2
D gene: TRBD2
CDR3 protein: ASSNMRLAVLGELF

V gene: TRBV7-8
J gene: TRBJ1-2
D gene: .
CDR3 protein: ASSLEVPGRPGGYT

V gene: TRBV10-1
J gene: TRBJ1-6
D gene: .
CDR3 protein: ASSVGQPNSPLH

V gene: TRBV6-5
J gene: TRBJ2-5
D gene: .
CDR3 protein: ASSYGAELIETQY

V gene: TRBV28
J gene: TRBJ1-5
D gene: .
CDR3 protein: ASIYGGDSNQPQH

V gene: TRBV5-8
J gene: TRBJ2-7
D gene: TRBD2
CDR3 protein: ASSLGTSGAYEQY

V gene: TRBV5-6
J gene: TRBJ1-5
D gene: .
CDR3 protein: ASSSKVLGGYQPQH

V gene: TRBV7-2
J gene: TRBJ2-3
D gene: .
CDR3 protein: ASSLEIRGTDTQY

V gene: TRBV19
J gene: TRBJ1-5
D gene: .
CDR3 protein: ASSNYDSYSNQPQH

V gene: TRBV4-1
J gene: TRBJ2-3
D gene: TRBD2
CDR3 protein: ASSQGLAGLGDTQY

V gene: TRBV6-1
J gene: TRBJ1-2
D gene: TRBD1
CDR3 protein: ASSAQGAGYGYT

V gene: TRBV11-2
J gene: TRBJ2-7
D gene: .
CDR3 protein: ASSANGYEQY

V gene: TRBV28
J gene: TRBJ1-2
D gene: .
CDR3 protein: AIQTANYGYT

V gene: TRBV4-3
J gene: TRBJ1-6
D gene: .
CDR3 protein: ASSQDPRPVNSPLH

V gene: TRBV4-3
J gene: TRBJ2-7
D gene: .
CDR3 protein: ASSQERGGSYEQY

V gene: TRBV5-8
J gene: TRBJ2-7
D gene: TRBD1
CDR3 protein: ASSFTGTGGGEQY

V gene: TRBV18
J gene: TRBJ2-1
D gene: TRBD2
CDR3 protein: ASSPFEGLAGASSYNEQF

V gene: TRBV28
J gene: TRBJ1-4
D gene: .
CDR3 protein: ASSPTLGGEKLF

V gene: TRBV6-5
J gene: TRBJ1-1
D gene: .
CDR3 protein: ASRLYRHAF

V gene: TRBV5-5
J gene: TRBJ1-1
D gene: TRBD1
CDR3 protein: ASSLHPGQGAAEAF

V gene: TRBV6-1
J gene: TRBJ2-5
D gene: TRBD2
CDR3 protein: ASSETSGGAETQY

V gene: TRBV4-3
J gene: TRBJ2-1
D gene: TRBD1
CDR3 protein: ASSQATGGYEQF

V gene: TRBV7-6
J gene: TRBJ2-6
D gene: .
CDR3 protein: ASSLGPPISSGANVLT

V gene: TRBV5-4
J gene: TRBJ2-7
D gene: .
CDR3 protein: ASSHDRSYEQY

V gene: TRBV7-9
J gene: TRBJ2-7
D gene: .
CDR3 protein: ASSSYLGGGRSYEQY

V gene: TRBV28
J gene: TRBJ1-4
D gene: .
CDR3 protein: ASSSQGGSTNEKLF

V gene: TRBV28
J gene: TRBJ2-1
D gene: .
CDR3 protein: ASSPTGTLSSYNEQF

V gene: TRBV6-1
J gene: .
D gene: TRBD2
CDR3 protein: ASSELAGGSYEQY

V gene: TRBV27
J gene: TRBJ2-3
D gene: TRBD2
CDR3 protein: ASSSQLATTDTQY

V gene: TRBV18
J gene: TRBJ2-5
D gene: .
CDR3 protein: ASSPGERETQY

V gene: TRBV5-1
J gene: TRBJ2-1
D gene: .
CDR3 protein: ASGLAGGDEQF

V gene: TRBV28
J gene: TRBJ1-2
D gene: TRBD1
CDR3 protein: ASSSTGTDYGYT

V gene: TRBV7-2
J gene: TRBJ2-1
D gene: .
CDR3 protein: ASSFLGASSYNEQF

V gene: TRBV27
J gene: TRBJ2-7
D gene: .
CDR3 protein: ASSFTGHYEQY

V gene: TRBV5-1
J gene: TRBJ2-1
D gene: TRBD2
CDR3 protein: ASSLLGSSGSFYEQF

V gene: TRBV27
J gene: TRBJ2-3
D gene: .
CDR3 protein: ASSWGVTSTDTQY

V gene: TRBV15
J gene: TRBJ1-2
D gene: .
CDR3 protein: ATTTWGGRSGYT